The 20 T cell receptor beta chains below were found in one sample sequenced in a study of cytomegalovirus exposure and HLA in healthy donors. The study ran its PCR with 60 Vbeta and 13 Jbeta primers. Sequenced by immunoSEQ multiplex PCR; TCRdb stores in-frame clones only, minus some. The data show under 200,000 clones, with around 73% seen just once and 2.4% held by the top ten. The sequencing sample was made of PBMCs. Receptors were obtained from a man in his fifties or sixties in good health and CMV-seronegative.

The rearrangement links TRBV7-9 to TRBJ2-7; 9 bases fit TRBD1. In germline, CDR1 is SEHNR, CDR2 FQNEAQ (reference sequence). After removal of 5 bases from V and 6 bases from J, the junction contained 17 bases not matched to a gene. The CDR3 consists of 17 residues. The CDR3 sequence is CASSSPWGQGKGSEQYF. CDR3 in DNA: TGTGCCAGCAGCAGCCCTTGGGGACAGGGAAAGGGTTCCGAGCAGTACTTC.

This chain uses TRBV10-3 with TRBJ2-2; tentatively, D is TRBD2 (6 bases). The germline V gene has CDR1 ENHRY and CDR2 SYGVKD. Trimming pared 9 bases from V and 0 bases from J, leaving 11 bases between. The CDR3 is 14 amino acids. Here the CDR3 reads CAISSEPNTGELFF. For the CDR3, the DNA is TGTGCCATTTCTAGCGAGCCGAACACCGGGGAGCTGTTTTTT.

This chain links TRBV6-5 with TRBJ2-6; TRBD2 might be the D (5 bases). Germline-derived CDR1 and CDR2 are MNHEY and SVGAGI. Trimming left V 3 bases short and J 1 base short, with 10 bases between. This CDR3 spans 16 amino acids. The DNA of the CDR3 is TGTGCCAGCAGTTATTGGCGCGGGTCTGGGGCCAACGTCCTGACTTTC. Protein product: CASSYWRGSGANVLTF.

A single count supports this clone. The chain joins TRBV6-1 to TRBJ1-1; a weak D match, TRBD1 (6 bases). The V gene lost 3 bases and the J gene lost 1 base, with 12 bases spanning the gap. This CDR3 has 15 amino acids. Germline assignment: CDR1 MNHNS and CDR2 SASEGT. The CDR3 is CASSDPGARNTEAFF. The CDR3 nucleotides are TGTGCCAGCAGTGACCCAGGGGCCCGGAACACTGAAGCTTTCTTT.

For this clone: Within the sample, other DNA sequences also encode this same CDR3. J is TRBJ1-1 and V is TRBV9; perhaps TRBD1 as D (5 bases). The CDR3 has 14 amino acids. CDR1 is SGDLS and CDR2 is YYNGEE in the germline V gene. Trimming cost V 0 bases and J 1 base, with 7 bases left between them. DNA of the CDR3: TGTGCCAGCAGCGTAGCGCAGGGGAACACTGAAGCTTTCTTT. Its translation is CASSVAQGNTEAFF.

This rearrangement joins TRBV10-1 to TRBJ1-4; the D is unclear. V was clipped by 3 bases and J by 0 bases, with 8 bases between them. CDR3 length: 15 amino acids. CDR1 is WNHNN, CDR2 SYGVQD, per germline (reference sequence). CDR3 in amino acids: CASSDYGATNEKLFF. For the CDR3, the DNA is TGCGCCAGCAGTGATTACGGGGCAACTAATGAAAAACTGTTTTTT.

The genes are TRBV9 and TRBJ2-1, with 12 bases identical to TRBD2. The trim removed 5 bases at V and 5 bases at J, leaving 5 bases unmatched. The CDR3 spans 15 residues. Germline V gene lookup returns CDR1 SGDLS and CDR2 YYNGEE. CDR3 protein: CASSELAGGNNEQFF. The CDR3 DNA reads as TGTGCCAGCAGTGAGCTAGCGGGAGGGAACAATGAGCAGTTCTTC.

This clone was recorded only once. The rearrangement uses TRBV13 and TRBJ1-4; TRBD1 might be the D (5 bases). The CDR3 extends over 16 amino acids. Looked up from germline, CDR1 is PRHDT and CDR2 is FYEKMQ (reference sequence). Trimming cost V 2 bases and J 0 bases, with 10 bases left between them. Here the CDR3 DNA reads TGTGCCAGCAGCTTATCAGGGTTTGCAACTAATGAAAAACTGTTTTTT. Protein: CASSLSGFATNEKLFF.

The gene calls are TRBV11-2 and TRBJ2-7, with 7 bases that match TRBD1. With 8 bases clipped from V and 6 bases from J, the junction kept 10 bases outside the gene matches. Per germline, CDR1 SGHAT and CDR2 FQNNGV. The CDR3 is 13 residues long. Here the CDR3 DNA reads TGTGCCAGCCGCAGGGACAGTACGCGCGAGCAGTACTTC. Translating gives CASRRDSTREQYF.

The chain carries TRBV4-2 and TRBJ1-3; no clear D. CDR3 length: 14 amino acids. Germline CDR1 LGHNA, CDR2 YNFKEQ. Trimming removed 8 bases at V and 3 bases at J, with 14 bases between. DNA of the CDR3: TGTGCCAGCGCTAGGATGAGGGATGGAAACACCATATATTTT. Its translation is CASARMRDGNTIYF.

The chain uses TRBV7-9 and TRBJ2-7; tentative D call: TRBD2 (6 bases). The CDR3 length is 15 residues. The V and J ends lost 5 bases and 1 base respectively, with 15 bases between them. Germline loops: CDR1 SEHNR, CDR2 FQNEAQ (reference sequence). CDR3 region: CASSLTGTQSYEQYF. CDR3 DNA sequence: TGTGCCAGCAGCCTAACCGGGACTCAATCCTACGAGCAGTACTTC.

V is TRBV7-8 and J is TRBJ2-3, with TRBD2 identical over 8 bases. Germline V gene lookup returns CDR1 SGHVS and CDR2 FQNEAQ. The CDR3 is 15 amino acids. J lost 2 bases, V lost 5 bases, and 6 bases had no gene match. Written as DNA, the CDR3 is TGTGCCAGCAGCCCCTCTAGCGGGCTCACAGATACGCAGTATTTT. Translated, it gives CASSPSSGLTDTQYF.

In nucleotides, the CDR3 is TGTGCCAGCAGTGTCTATAAGAACTACGAGCAGTACTTC. Amino acid sequence: CASSVYKNYEQYF. The chain is built from TRBV2 and TRBJ2-7; D gene ambiguous. The germline V and J ends were trimmed by 4 bases and 3 bases, with 10 bases remaining between them. Germline V gene sequence: CDR1 SNHLY, CDR2 FYNNEI. The CDR3 is made up of 13 amino acids.

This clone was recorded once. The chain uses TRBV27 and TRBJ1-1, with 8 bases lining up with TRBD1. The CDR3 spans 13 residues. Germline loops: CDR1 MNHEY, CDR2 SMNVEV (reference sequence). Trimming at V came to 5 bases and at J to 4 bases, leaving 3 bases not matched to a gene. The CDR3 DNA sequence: TGTGCCAGCAGTGTCACAGGGGGCACTGAAGCTTTCTTT. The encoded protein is CASSVTGGTEAFF.

CDR3 region: CASSFPGTGDEQYF. CDR3 nucleotides: TGCGCCAGCAGCTTTCCCGGGACAGGGGACGAGCAGTACTTC. The V gene is TRBV5-1, the J gene TRBJ2-7; 10 bases are shared with TRBD1. Germline CDR1 reads SGHRS; CDR2 reads YFSETQ. The CDR3 has 14 amino acids. Trimming took 2 bases from V and 5 from J; bases not matched to a gene: 4.

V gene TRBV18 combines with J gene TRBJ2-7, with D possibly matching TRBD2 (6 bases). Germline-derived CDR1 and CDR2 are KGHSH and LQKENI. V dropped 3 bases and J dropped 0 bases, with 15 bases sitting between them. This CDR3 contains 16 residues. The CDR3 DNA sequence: TGTGCCAGCTCACCTTCCCGGGACTCGCGCTCCTACGAGCAGTACTTC. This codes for CASSPSRDSRSYEQYF.

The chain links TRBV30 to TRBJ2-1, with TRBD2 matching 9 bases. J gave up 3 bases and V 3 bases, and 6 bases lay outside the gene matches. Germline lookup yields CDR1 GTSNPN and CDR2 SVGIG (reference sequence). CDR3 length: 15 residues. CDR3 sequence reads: CAWSRLAEGYNEQFF. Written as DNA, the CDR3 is TGTGCCTGGAGCCGACTAGCGGAGGGCTACAATGAGCAGTTCTTC.

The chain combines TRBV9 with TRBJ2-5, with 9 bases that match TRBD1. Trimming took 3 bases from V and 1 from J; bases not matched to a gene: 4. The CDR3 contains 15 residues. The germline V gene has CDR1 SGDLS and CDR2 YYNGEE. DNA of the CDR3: TGTGCCAGCAGCGCGGGACAGGGCTTCCAAGAGACCCAGTACTTC. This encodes CASSAGQGFQETQYF.

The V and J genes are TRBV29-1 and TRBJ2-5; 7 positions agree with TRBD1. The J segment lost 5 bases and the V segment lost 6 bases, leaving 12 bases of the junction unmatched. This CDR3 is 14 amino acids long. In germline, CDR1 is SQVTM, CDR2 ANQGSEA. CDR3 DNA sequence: TGCAGCGTGACCCGAGGGGGCGCCTGGGAGACCCAGTACTTC. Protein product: CSVTRGGAWETQYF.

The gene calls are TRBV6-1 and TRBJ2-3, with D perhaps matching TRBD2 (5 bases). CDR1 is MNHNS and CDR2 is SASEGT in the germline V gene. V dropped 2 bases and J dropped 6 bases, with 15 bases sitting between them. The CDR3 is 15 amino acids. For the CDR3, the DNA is TGTGCCAGCAGTGAACAACGAGGGTTTGGTGATACGCAGTATTTT. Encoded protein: CASSEQRGFGDTQYF.